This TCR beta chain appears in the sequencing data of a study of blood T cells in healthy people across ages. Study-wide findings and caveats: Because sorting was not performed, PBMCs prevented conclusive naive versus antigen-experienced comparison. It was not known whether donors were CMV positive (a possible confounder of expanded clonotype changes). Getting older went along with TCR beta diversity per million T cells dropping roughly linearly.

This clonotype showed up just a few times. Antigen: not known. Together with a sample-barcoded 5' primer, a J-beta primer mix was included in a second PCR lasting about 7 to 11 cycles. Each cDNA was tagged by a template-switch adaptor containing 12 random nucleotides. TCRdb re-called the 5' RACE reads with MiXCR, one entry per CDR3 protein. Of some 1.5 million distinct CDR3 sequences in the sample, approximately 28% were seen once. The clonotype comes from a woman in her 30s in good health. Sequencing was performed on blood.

CDR3 DNA sequence: TGCGCCAGCAGCGAGATTGGGGCTGATGAAAAACTGTTTTTT. Translation: CASSEIGADEKLFF. The chain couples TRBV5-1 to TRBJ1-4; D may be TRBD1 (5 bases). The V gene lost 4 bases and the J gene lost 6 bases, with 13 bases spanning the gap. Germline CDR1 SGHRS, CDR2 YFSETQ. The CDR3 sequence is 14 residues long. Supplemented by reference TRBV5-1 and TRBJ1-4, the full variable domain reads KAGVTQTPRYLIKTRGQQVTLSCSPISGHRSVSWYQQTPGQGLQFLFEYFSETQRNKGNFPGRFSGRQFSNSRSEMNVSTLELGDSALYLCASSEIGADEKLFFGSGTQLSVL.